The count of the clone carrying this TCR beta chain is one. Its antigen is undetermined. Using immunoSEQ multiplex PCR, the repertoire was profiled, and TCRdb retains in-frame clones only, with some absent. The sample lists roughly 60,000 clones; about 94% were seen once. The entry originates in a study of CD4 T cells in relation to SARS-CoV-2 and coronaviruses. About the study: The HLA restriction of the shared crossreactive spike epitopes was mapped.

There are 13 residues in the CDR3. V was shortened by 6 bases and J by 0 bases, with 9 bases between the two germline ends. Germline assignment: CDR1 SQVTM and CDR2 ANQGSEA. Study-wide findings and caveats: Crossreactive clones expanded significantly less to SARS-CoV-2 than monoreactive clones. Pre-pandemic and post-infection samples never came from the same donor. About 64% of donors had memory CD4+ clonotypes crossrecognizing SARS-CoV-2 and common cold coronavirus spike.

CD4+ T cells from unexposed donors were obtained before the COVID-19 pandemic (2011-2018). The clonotype comes from a human donor in good health. The sequencing input was naive CD4+ T cells from PBMCs. As for subset: naive CD4+ T cells isolated by negative enrichment. V usage is TRBV29-1 and J usage is TRBJ1-5; TRBD1 is a possible D gene (6 bases). This chain's CDR3 is CSVQGGSNQPQHF. The CDR3 bases are TGCAGCGTACAGGGAGGTAGCAATCAGCCCCAGCATTTT.